This T cell receptor (beta chain) was documented in a study of blood T cell repertoires in COVID-19. For the study at large: COVID-19 samples, acute and convalescent, were from the United States, Italy and Spain.

This clone was recorded once. The repertoire was sequenced with immunoSEQ multiplex PCR; TCRdb's copy has only in-frame clones and lacks some. Of some 240,000 clones in the sample, around 83% were seen once. The CDR3 is 17 amino acids. The germline gives CDR1 SGDLS, CDR2 YYNGEE. The ends were cut back, 1 base at V and 0 bases at J, with 13 bases in the middle. The sample taken for sequencing was peripheral blood. The chain combines TRBV9 with TRBJ1-4; D remains ambiguous. This sequence was found in a woman aged 40 to 50 who had recovered from COVID-19. CDR3 bases: TGTGCCAGCAGCGTATCCATCAATGAGGCAACTAATGAAAAACTGTTTTTT. It specifies CASSVSINEATNEKLFF.